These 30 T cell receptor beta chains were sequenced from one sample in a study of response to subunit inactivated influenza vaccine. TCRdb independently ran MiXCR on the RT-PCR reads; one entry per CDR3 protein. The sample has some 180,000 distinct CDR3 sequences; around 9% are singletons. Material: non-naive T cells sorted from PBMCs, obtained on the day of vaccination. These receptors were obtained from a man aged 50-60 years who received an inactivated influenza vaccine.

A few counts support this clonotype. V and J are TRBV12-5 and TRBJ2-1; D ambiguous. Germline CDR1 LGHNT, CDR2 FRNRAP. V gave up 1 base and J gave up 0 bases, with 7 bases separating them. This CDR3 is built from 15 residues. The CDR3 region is CASGLGLASYNEQFF. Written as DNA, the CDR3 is TGTGCTAGTGGTTTGGGCTTGGCCTCCTACAATGAGCAGTTCTTC.

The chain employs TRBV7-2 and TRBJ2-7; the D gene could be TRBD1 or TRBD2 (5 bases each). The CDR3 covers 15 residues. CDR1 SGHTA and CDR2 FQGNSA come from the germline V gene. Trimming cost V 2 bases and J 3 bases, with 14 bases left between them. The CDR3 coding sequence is TGTGCCAGCAGCTTAAGTGGGGGAGCGCTCTACGAGCAGTACTTC. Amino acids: CASSLSGGALYEQYF.

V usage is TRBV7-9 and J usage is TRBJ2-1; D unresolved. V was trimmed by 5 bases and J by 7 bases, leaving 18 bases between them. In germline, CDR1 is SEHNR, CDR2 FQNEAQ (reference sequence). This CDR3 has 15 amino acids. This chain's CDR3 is CASSPKARMGNEQFF. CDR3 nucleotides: TGTGCCAGCAGCCCCAAGGCTAGGATGGGGAATGAGCAGTTCTTC.

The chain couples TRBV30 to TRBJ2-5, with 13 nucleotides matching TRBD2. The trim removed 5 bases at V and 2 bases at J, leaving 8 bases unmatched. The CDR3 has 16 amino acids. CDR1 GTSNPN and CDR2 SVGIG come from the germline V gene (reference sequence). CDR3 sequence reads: CAWALGLAGSQETQYF. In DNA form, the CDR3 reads TGTGCCTGGGCCCTGGGACTAGCGGGGTCACAAGAGACCCAGTACTTC.

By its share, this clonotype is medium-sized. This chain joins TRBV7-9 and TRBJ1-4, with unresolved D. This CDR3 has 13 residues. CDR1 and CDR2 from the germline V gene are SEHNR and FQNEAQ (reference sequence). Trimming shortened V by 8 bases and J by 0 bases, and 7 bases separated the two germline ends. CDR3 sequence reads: CASDFATNEKLFF. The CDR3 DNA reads TGTGCCAGCGATTTTGCAACTAATGAAAAACTGTTTTTT.

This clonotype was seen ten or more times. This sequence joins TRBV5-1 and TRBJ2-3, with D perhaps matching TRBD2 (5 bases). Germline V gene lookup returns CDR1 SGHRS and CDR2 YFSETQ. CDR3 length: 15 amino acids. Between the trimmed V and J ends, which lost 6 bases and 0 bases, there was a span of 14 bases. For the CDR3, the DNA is TGCGCCAGCATTAAGCGGAACTCAAGCACAGATACGCAGTATTTT. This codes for CASIKRNSSTDTQYF.

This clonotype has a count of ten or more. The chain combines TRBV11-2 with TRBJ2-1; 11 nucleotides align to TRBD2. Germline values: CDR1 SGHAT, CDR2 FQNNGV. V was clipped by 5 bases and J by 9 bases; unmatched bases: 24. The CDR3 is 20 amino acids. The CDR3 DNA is TGTGCCAGCAGCGCCACTAGACCTGTGGGTAGCGGGAGGGCCGCCGGTGAGCAGTTCTTC. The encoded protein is CASSATRPVGSGRAAGEQFF.

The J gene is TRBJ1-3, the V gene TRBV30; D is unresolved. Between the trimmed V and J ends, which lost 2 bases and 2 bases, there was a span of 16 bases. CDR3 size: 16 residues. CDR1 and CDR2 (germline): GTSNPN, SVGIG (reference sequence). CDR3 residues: CAWSRINVATGNTIYF. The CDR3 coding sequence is TGTGCCTGGAGTAGGATCAACGTGGCCACTGGAAACACCATATATTTT.

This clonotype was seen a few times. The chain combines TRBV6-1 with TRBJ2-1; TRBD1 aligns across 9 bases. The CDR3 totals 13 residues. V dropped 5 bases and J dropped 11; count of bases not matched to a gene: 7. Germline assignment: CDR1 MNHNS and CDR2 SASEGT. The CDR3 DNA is TGTGCCAGCAGTACCCAGGGACAGGGAAAGCAGTTCTTC. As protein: CASSTQGQGKQFF.

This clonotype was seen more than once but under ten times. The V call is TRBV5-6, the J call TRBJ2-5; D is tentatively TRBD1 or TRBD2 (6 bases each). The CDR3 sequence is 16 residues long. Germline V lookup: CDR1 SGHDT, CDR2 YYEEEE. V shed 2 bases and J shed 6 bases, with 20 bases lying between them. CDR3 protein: CASSLGGDVRGKTQYF. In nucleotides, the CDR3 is TGTGCCAGCAGCTTAGGAGGGGATGTGAGGGGGAAGACCCAGTACTTC.

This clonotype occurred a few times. CDR3 nucleotide sequence: TGTGCCAGCACCACAGGGCCTAAGGAGCGCCTCTACACCTTC. Encoded protein: CASTTGPKERLYTF. The chain combines TRBV6-2 or TRBV6-3 with TRBJ1-2, with TRBD1 as a possible D gene (6 bases). The germline CDR1 and CDR2 sequences are MNHEY and SVGEGT. V lost 7 bases, J lost 10 bases, and 22 bases lay in between. This CDR3 has 14 residues.

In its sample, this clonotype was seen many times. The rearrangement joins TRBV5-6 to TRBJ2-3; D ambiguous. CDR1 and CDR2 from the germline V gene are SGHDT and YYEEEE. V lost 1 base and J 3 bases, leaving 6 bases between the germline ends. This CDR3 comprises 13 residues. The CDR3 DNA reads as TGTGCCAGCAGCTTGCACCGGACAGATACGCAGTATTTT. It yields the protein CASSLHRTDTQYF.

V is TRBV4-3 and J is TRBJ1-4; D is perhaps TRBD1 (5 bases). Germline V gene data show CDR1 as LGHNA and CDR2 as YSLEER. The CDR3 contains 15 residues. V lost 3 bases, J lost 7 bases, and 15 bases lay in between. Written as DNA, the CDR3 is TGCGCCAGCAGCCACGGAGGGACTAGAGGTGAAAAACTGTTTTTT. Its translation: CASSHGGTRGEKLFF.

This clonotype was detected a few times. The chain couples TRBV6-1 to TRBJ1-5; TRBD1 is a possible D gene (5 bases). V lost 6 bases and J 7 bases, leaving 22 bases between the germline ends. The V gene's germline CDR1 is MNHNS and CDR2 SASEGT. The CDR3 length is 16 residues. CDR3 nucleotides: TGTGCCAGCAGCCCCCCTCGTAGGGGAGGGAGGCAGCCCCAGCATTTT. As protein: CASSPPRRGGRQPQHF.

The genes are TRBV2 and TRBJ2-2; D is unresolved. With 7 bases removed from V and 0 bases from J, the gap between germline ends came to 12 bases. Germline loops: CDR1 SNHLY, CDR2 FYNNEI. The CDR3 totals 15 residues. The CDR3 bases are TGTGCCAGCAAGGTGGCCCCCACGAACACCGGGGAGCTGTTTTTT. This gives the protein CASKVAPTNTGELFF.

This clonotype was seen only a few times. The DNA of the CDR3 is TGTGCCAGCAGCTTGGTGGGACTAGACCACAATGAGCAGTTCTTC. It yields the protein CASSLVGLDHNEQFF. The chain couples TRBV5-8 to TRBJ2-1; 8 bases map to TRBD2. Germline V gene sequence: CDR1 SGHTS, CDR2 YDEGEE. The CDR3 covers 15 residues. The V segment lost 0 bases and the J segment 5 bases; nucleotides outside the gene matches: 4.

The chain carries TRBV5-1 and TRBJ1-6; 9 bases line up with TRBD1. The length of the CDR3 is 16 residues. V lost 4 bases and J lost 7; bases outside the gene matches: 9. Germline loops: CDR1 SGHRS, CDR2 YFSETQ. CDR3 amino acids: CASSAPGQGANSPLHF. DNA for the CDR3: TGCGCCAGCAGCGCCCCGGGACAGGGAGCAAATTCACCCCTCCACTTT.

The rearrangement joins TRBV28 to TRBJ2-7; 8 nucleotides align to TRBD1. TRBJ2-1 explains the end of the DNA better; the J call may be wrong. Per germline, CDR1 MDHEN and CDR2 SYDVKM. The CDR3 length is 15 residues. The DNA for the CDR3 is TGTGCCAGCAGCTATCCTGGGGACAGGCTACACGAGCAGTTCTTC. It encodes CASSYPGDRLHEQFF.

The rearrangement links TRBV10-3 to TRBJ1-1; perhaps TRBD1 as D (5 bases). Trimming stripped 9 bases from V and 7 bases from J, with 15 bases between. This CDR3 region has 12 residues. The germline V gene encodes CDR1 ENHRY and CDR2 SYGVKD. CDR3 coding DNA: TGTGCCATAGGGACCTCTCTCGGTGAAGCTTTCTTT. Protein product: CAIGTSLGEAFF.

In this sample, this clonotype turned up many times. CDR3 region: CASSSFTYEQYF. For the CDR3, the DNA is TGTGCCAGCAGTTCCTTCACCTACGAGCAGTACTTC. The V call is TRBV28, the J call TRBJ2-7, with D uncertain. The CDR3 loop spans 12 amino acids. Trimming took off 4 bases at V and 2 bases at J, with 6 bases between the two ends. Germline V gene data show CDR1 as MDHEN and CDR2 as SYDVKM.

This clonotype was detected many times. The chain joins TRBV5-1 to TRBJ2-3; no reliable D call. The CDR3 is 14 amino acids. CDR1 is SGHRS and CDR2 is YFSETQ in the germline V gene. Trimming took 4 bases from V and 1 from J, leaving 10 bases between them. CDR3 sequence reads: CASSVRTGTDTQYF. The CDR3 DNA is TGCGCCAGCAGCGTCAGGACCGGCACAGATACGCAGTATTTT.

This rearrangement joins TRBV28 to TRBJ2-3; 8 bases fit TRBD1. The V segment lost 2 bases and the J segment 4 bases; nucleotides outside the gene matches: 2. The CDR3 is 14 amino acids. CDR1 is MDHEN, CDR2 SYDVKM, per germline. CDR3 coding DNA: TGTGCCAGCAGTTTAGACAGGGGCCCAGATACGCAGTATTTT. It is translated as CASSLDRGPDTQYF.

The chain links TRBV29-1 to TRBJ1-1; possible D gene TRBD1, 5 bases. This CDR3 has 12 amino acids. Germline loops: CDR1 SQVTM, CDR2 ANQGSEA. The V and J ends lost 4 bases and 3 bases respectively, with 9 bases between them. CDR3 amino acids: CSVGQGHTEAFF. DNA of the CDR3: TGCAGCGTTGGCCAGGGTCACACTGAAGCTTTCTTT.

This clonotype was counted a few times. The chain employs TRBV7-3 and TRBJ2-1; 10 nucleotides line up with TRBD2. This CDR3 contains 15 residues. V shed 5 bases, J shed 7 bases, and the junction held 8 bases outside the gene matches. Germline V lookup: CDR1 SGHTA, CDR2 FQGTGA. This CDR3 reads CASSQSGRAGNEQFF. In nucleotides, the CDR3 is TGTGCCAGCAGCCAAAGCGGGAGGGCAGGGAATGAGCAGTTCTTC. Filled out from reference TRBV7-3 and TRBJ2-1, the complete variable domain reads GAGVSQTPSNKVTEKGKYVELRCDPISGHTALYWYRQSLGQGPEFLIYFQGTGAADDSGLPNDRFFAVRPEGSVSTLKIQRTERGDSAVYLCASSQSGRAGNEQFFGPGTRLTVL.

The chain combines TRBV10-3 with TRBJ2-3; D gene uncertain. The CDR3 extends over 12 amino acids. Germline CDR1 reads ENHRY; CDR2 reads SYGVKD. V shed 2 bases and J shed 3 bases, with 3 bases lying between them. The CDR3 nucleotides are TGTGCCATCAGTGAGAGAACAGATACGCAGTATTTT. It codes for CAISERTDTQYF.

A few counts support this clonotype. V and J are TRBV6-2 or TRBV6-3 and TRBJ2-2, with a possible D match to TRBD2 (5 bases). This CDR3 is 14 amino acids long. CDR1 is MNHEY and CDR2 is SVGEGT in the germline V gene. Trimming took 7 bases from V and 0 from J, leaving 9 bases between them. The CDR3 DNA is TGTGCCAGCAAAGTAGCGACGAACACCGGGGAGCTGTTTTTT. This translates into CASKVATNTGELFF.

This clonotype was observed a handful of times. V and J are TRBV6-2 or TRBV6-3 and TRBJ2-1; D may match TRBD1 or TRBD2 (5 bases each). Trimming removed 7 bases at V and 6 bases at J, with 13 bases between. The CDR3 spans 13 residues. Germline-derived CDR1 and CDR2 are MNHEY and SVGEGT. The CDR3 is CASNNGASNEQFF. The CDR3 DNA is TGTGCCAGCAATAACGGGGCGAGCAATGAGCAGTTCTTC.

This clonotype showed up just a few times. The CDR3 bases are TGTGCCAGCAGCTTGGCTCCCTCTCCCTACGAGCAGTACTTC. Translated, it gives CASSLAPSPYEQYF. The rearrangement joins TRBV5-6 to TRBJ2-7; no firm D call. Germline-derived CDR1 and CDR2 are SGHDT and YYEEEE. This CDR3 has 14 residues. The V end lost 0 bases, the J end lost 2 bases, and 9 bases lay between the germline ends.

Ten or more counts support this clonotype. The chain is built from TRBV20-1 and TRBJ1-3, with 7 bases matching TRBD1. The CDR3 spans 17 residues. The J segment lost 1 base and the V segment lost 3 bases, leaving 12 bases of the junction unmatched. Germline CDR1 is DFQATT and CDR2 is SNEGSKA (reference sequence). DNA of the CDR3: TGCAGTGCTAGCCATTTCGGGACAGCCTCTTCTGGAAACACCATATATTTT. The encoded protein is CSASHFGTASSGNTIYF.

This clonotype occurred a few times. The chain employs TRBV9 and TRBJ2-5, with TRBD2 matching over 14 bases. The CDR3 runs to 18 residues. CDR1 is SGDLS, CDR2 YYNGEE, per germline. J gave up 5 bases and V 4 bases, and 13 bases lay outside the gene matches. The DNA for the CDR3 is TGTGCCAGCAGCCCAAGAGGGGGACTAGCGGGGGCGGGGGAGACCCAGTACTTC. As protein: CASSPRGGLAGAGETQYF.